This TCR beta chain stems from a study of tumor-infiltrating lymphocytes in primary liver carcinoma. Both blood RNA, taken from unsorted whole blood, and germline DNA were extracted. The CDR3 runs 15 residues. The germline V gene encodes CDR1 MNHEY and CDR2 SVGEGT. With 400 to 550 ng total RNA as template and a constant-region primer, TCR beta cDNA was made. Three rounds of nested multiplex PCR with slightly modified ARM-PCR produced TCR beta libraries. Both of the initial two PCR rounds ran for nine to eleven cycles and employed TRBV1-TRBV30 forward primers alongside a C-beta reverse primer. One entry per CDR3 protein results from TCRdb running MiXCR on the multiplex PCR reads. Of approximately 310,000 distinct CDR3 sequences in the sample, less than 75% were seen once. Comment on this clonotype: Compared with germline, one end of the junction differs, possibly owing to a read error.

This TCR was recovered from a man aged 35 to 55 with primary liver carcinoma and hepatitis B virus infection. The chain employs TRBV6-2 or TRBV6-3 and TRBJ2-5, with D unclear. Sequencing was done on a sample of peripheral blood. CDR3 loop: CDSSVQPSRKETQYF. The CDR3 DNA follows: TGTGACAGCAGTGTACAACCCAGCCGAAAAGAGACCCAGTACTTC.